The sequence of this TCR beta chain was determined in a study of T cell responses to AZD1222 COVID-19 vaccine. The table came from immunoSEQ multiplex PCR; TCRdb's copy has only in-frame clones and leaves some out. Counted here are fewer than 200,000 clones, more than 80% occurring once; the ten biggest clones make up less than 4.5%. Whole-study results and caveats: Regions left unmutated in variants are reportedly the target of nearly half of spike-specific TCRs. The breadth and depth of Spike-specific TCRs increased once two AZD1222 doses had been given. The donor group comprised mostly white British people and more females; the analysis possibly underestimated clonal diversity. Sampling that yielded the repertoires occurred only after the peak T cell response.

This clone is a singleton in its sample. No antigen is known for it. The source was peripheral blood, collected 28 days after the second dose of the MenACWY control vaccine. The receptor comes from an adult who received the MenACWY meningococcal vaccine as a control.

This CDR3 is CASSPGRDSFYGYTF. The CDR3 region has the DNA TGTGCCAGCAGCCCCGGACGGGACAGCTTCTATGGCTACACCTTC. This chain joins TRBV9 and TRBJ1-2; 7 bases align to TRBD1. Germline assignment: CDR1 SGDLS and CDR2 YYNGEE. The CDR3 has 15 amino acids. After removal of 4 bases from V and 4 bases from J, the junction contained 10 bases not matched to a gene.